The source of this T cell receptor beta chain is a study of OX40 agonist ivuxolimab in advanced cancers. General observations from the study: Also present in some nonresponders was a low level of normalized T-cell clonal expansion.

About this clone: As yet, its antigen is unknown.

Germline CDR1 and CDR2: MNHEY and SMNVEV (reference sequence). V lost 5 bases to trimming and J lost 4 bases, with 11 bases between them. The length of the CDR3 is 13 residues. The method was immunoSEQ multiplex PCR; TCRdb's version includes in-frame clones alone and lacks a portion of them. The sample comprises approximately 80,000 clones, about 85% of which are singletons, and less than 4.5% rests with the top ten. The chain uses TRBV27 and TRBJ1-2; the D is unclear. The material was CD4+ or CD8+ T cells sorted from blood, obtained in a trial of the OX40 agonist ivuxolimab. This TCR derives from an adult with an advanced solid tumor such as melanoma, head and neck, liver or kidney cancer. The CDR3 loop reads CASSPMGSYGYTF. Here the CDR3 DNA reads TGTGCCAGCAGTCCCATGGGTTCCTATGGCTACACCTTC.